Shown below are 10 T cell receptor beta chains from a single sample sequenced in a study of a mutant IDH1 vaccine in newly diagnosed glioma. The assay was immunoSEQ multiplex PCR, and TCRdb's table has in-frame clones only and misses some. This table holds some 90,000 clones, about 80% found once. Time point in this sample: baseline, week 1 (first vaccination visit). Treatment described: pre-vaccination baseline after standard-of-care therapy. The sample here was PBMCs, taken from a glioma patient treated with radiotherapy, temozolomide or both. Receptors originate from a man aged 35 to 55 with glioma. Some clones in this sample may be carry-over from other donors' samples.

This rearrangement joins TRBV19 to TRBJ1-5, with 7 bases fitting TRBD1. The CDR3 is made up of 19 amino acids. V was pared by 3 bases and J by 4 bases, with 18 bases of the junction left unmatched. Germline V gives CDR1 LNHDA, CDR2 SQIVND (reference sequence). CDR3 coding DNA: TGTGCCAGTAGTATGGATCGGGTAGCAGGACAGGCAAGAAATCAGCCCCAGCATTTT. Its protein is CASSMDRVAGQARNQPQHF.

This chain's CDR3 is CASISSQRGTEAFF. The CDR3 DNA sequence: TGTGCCAGCATATCGTCCCAACGGGGCACTGAAGCTTTCTTT. V and J are TRBV2 and TRBJ1-1; D unresolved. Germline assignment: CDR1 SNHLY and CDR2 FYNNEI. Trimming took off 7 bases at V and 4 bases at J, with 16 bases between the two ends. The CDR3 runs to 14 residues.

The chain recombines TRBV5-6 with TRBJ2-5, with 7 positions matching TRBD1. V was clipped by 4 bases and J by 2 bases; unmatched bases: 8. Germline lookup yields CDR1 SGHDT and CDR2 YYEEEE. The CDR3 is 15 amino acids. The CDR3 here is CASSAQGTGQETQYF. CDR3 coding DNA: TGTGCCAGCAGCGCACAGGGGACGGGACAAGAGACCCAGTACTTC.

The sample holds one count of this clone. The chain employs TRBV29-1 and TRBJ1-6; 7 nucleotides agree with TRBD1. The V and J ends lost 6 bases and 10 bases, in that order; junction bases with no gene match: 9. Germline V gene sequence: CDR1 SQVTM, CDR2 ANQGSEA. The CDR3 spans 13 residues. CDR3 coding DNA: TGCAGCGTACAGGGGAGGGTCGGGTCACCCCTCCACTTT. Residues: CSVQGRVGSPLHF.

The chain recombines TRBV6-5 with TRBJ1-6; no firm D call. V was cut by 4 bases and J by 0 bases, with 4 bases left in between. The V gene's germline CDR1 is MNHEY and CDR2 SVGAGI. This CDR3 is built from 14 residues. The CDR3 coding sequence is TGTGCCAGCAGTTGGAGCTCCTATAATTCACCCCTCCACTTT. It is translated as CASSWSSYNSPLHF.

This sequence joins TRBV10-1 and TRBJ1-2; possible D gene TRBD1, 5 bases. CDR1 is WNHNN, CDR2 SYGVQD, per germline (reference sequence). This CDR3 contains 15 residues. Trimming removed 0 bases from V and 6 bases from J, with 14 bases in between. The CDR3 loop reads CASSESQGMGHGYTF. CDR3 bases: TGCGCCAGCAGTGAGTCTCAGGGTATGGGTCATGGCTACACCTTC.

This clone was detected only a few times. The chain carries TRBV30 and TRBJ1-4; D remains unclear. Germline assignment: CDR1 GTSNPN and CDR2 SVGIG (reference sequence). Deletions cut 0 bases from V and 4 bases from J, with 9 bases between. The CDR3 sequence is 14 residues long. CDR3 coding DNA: TGTGCCTGGAGTGTAAGGTCCGGTAATGAAAAACTGTTTTTT. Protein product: CAWSVRSGNEKLFF.

The CDR3 DNA is TGTGCCAGCAGCTTTTGGTCCGCGGGGGGAACATTCAATGAGCAGTTCTTC. Its protein is CASSFWSAGGTFNEQFF. V is TRBV13 and J is TRBJ2-1, with 8 bases fitting TRBD2. There are 17 residues in the CDR3. The germline V gene encodes CDR1 PRHDT and CDR2 FYEKMQ (reference sequence). With 3 bases clipped from V and 6 bases from J, the junction kept 13 bases outside the gene matches.

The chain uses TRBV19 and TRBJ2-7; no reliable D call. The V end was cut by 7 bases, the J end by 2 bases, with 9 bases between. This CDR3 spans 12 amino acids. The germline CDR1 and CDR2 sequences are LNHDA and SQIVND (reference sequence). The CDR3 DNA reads TGTGCCAGTATCCGCGGTCCCTACGAGCAGTACTTC. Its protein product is CASIRGPYEQYF.

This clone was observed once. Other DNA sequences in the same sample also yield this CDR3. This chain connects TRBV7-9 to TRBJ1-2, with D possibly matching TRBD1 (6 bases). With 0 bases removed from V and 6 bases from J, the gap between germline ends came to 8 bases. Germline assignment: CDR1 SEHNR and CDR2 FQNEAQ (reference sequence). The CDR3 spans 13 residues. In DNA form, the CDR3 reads TGTGCCAGCAGCTTAGCGGGGGCGGATGGCTACACCTTC. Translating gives CASSLAGADGYTF.